This TCR beta chain was profiled in a study of human CD8 memory T cell subsets. Generation of TCR beta libraries used UMI-labeled 5' RACE. TCRdb re-called the 5' RACE reads; one entry per CDR3 protein, DNA not given. This sample's table reports fewer than 20,000 distinct CDR3 sequences. Concerning this clonotype: Its cognate antigen is unknown.

Germline CDR1 is WSHSY and CDR2 is SAAADI. There are 17 residues in the CDR3. Findings of the study overall: High diversity, at similar levels, marked stem-like memory and precursor exhausted T cells but not effector memory cells.

The sample consisted of CD8+ T cells from PBMCs. The receptor comes from a human donor in good health. This rearrangement joins TRBV10-2 to TRBJ1-5; TCRdb returns TRBD1, unconfirmable since there is no DNA. This CDR3 reads CASSEPEGQLINQPQHF.